This T cell receptor (beta chain) was captured by sequencing in a study of cytomegalovirus exposure and HLA in healthy donors. About the research overall: The Caucasian-associated ancestry cluster contained about 80% of the roughly 370 genotyped donors. Points from the study as a whole: Sequencing depth roughly uniform across donors was assumed in presence/absence analyses.

Primers: 60 Vbeta forward and 13 Jbeta reverse. Sequencing was performed with immunoSEQ multiplex PCR; in TCRdb, only in-frame clones are kept and a portion is missing. The table lists some 150,000 clones, roughly 77% of them singletons. Turning to this clone: Its specificity is not known.

Despite likely unrecorded immune exposures, the donors were nominally healthy at the time of sampling. Germline assignment: CDR1 MDHEN and CDR2 SYDVKM. This CDR3 is 17 amino acids long. J gave up 4 bases and V 5 bases, and 10 bases lay outside the gene matches. Sequences were obtained from PBMCs. The gene calls are TRBV28 and TRBJ2-3; 12 bases are shared with TRBD2. The clonotype originates from a man aged 30 to 45 in good health and CMV-seropositive. CDR3 amino acids: CASSPTRTSGNADTQYF. CDR3 coding DNA: TGTGCCAGCAGTCCCACCAGGACTAGCGGGAACGCAGATACGCAGTATTTT.